The sequence of this T cell receptor (beta chain) was determined in a study of graft-versus-host responses after intestinal transplantation. Whole-study context: Multivisceral, liver-intestinal, or isolated intestinal grafts went to recipients. Every recipient had anti-thymocyte globulin induction and roughly 3 years of tacrolimus plus steroids.

Germline V gives CDR1 MNHNS, CDR2 SASEGT. With V trimmed by 6 bases and J by 7 bases, 6 bases remained unmatched. The CDR3 sequence is 15 residues long. TCRdb's copy holds only in-frame clones and misses some; the assay was immunoSEQ multiplex PCR. The table has 40,000 or so clones, roughly four fifths seen once. Regarding the study as a whole: Present in recipient marrow, GvH clones included some that appeared first in ileum or blood.

Turning to this clone: Its antigen is not identified.

The chain recombines TRBV6-1 with TRBJ1-6; 10 positions agree with TRBD1. Sequences were derived from PBMCs, sampled approximately 1,000 days after transplant. This TCR came from a human patient who received an intestinal transplant, so some T cells may come from the graft donor. The CDR3 DNA is TGTGCCAGCAGGGAGCCGGGACAGGGGAATTCACCCCTCCACTTT. Amino acid sequence: CASREPGQGNSPLHF.